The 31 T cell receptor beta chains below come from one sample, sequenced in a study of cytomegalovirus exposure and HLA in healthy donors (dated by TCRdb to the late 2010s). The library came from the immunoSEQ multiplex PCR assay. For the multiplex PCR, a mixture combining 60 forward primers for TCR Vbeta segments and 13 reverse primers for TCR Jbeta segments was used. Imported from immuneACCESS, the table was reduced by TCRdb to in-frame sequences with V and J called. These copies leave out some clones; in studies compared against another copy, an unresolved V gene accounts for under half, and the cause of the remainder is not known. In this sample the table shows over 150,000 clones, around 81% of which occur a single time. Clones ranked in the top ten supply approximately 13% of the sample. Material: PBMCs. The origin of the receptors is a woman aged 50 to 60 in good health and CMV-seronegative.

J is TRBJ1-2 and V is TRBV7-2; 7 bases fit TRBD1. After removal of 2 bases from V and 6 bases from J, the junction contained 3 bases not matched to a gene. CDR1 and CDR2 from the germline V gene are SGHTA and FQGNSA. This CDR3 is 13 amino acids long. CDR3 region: CASSLSQGNGYTF. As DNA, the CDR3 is TGTGCCAGCAGCTTATCACAGGGGAATGGCTACACCTTC.

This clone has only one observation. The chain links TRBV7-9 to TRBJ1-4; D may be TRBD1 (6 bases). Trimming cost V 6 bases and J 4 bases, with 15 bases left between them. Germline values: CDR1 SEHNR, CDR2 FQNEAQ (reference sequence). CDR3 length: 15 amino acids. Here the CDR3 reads CASSLSRGINEKLFF. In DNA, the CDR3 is TGTGCCAGCAGTCTAAGCAGGGGAATTAATGAAAAACTGTTTTTT.

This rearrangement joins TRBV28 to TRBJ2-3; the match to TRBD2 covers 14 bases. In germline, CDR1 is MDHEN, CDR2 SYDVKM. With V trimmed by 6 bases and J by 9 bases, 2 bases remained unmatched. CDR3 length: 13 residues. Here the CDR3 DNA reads TGTGCCAGCAGCTGGACTAGCGGGGGGACGCAGTATTTT. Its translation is CASSWTSGGTQYF.

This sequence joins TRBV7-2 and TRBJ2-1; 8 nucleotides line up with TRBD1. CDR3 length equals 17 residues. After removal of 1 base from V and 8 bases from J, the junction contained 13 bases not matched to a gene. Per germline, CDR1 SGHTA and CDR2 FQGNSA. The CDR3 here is CASSLEGSAGGMDEQFF. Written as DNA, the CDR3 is TGTGCCAGCAGCTTAGAGGGAAGTGCAGGGGGCATGGATGAGCAGTTCTTC.

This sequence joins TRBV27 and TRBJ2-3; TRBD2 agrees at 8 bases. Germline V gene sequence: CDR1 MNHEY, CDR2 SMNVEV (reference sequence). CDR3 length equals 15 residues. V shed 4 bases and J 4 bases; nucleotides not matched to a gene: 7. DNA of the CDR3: TGTGCCAGCAGTTCTCGGGGGGGGCGTGCAGATACGCAGTATTTT. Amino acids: CASSSRGGRADTQYF.

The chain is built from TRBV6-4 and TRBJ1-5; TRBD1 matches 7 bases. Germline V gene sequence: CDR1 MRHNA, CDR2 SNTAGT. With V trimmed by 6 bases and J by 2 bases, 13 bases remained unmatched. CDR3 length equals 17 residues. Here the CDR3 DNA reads TGTGCCAGCAGGCCCCCCCTCACAGGGGACGGCAATCAGCCCCAGCATTTT. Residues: CASRPPLTGDGNQPQHF.

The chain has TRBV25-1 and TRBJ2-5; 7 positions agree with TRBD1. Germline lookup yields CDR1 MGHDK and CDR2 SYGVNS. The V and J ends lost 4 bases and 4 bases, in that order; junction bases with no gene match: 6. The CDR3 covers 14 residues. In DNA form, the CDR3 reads TGTGCCAGCAGTGCCCACAGGGGATCAGAGACCCAGTACTTC. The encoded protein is CASSAHRGSETQYF.

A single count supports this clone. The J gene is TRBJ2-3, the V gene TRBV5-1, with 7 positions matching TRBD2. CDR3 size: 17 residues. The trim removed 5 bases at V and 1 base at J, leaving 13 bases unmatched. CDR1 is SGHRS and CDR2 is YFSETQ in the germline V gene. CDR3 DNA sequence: TGCGCCAGCAGGACCGGGGGGAGCGGGGTAGGCACAGATACGCAGTATTTT. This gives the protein CASRTGGSGVGTDTQYF.

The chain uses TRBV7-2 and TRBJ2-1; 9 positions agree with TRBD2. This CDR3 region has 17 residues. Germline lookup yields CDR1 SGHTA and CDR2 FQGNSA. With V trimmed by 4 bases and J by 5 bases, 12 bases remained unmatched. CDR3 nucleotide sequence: TGTGCCAGCAGCTGGAGGAGGAGGCCTAGCGGGGACAATGAGCAGTTCTTC. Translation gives CASSWRRRPSGDNEQFF. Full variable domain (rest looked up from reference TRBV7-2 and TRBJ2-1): GAGVSQSPSNKVTEKGKDVELRCDPISGHTALYWYRQSLGQGLEFLIYFQGNSAPDKSGLPSDRFSAERTGGSVSTLTIQRTQQEDSAVYLCASSWRRRPSGDNEQFFGPGTRLTVL.

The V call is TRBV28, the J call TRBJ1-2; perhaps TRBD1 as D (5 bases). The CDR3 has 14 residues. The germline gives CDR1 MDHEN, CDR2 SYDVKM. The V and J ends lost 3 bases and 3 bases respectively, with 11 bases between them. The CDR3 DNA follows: TGTGCCAGCAGTTTCAATCAGGGTTACTATGGCTACACCTTC. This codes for CASSFNQGYYGYTF.

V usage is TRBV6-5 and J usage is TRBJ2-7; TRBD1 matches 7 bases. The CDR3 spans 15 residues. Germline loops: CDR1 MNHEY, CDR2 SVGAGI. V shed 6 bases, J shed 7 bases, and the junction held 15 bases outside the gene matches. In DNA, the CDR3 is TGTGCCAGCAGAGTCGGACAGGCCGTCTCGAGGGAGCAGTACTTC. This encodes CASRVGQAVSREQYF.

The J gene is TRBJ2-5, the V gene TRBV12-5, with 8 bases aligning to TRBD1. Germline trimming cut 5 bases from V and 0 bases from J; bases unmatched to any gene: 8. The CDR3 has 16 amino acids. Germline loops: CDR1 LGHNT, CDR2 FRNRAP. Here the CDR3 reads CASGHGQGSYQETQYF. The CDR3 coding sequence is TGTGCTAGTGGTCACGGACAGGGATCGTACCAAGAGACCCAGTACTTC.

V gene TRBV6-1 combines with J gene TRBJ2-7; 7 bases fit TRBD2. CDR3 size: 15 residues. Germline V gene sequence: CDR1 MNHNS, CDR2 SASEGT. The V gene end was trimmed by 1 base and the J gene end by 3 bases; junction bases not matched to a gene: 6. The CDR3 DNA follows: TGTGCCAGCAGTGAAGGGGGAGGGCGGATCTACGAGCAGTACTTC. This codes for CASSEGGGRIYEQYF.

This chain's CDR3 is CASSPRGGLVDTQYF. CDR3 sequence (DNA): TGTGCCAGCAGCCCGCGGGGGGGCCTTGTAGATACGCAGTATTTT. V usage is TRBV2 and J usage is TRBJ2-3, with TRBD2 identical over 9 bases. Germline V lookup: CDR1 SNHLY, CDR2 FYNNEI. CDR3 length equals 15 residues. Unmatched junction bases numbered 9, after V lost 6 bases and J lost 5 bases.

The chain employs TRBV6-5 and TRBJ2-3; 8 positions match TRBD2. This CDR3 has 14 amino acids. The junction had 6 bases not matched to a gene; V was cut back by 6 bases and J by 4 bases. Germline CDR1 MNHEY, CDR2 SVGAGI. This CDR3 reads CASRVSGMPDTQYF. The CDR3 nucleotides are TGTGCCAGCAGGGTTAGCGGGATGCCAGATACGCAGTATTTT.

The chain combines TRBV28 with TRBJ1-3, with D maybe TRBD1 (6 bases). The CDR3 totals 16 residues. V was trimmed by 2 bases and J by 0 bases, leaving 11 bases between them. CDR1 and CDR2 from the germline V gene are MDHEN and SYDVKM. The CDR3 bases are TGTGCCAGCAGTTTAATAGGACAGTTCTCTGGAAACACCATATATTTT. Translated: CASSLIGQFSGNTIYF.

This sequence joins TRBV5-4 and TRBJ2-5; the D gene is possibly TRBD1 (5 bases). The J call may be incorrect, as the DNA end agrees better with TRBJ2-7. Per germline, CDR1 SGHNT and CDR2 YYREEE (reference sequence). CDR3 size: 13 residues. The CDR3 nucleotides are TGTGCCAGCAGCTTGGCCCAGGGCTACGAGCAGTACTTC. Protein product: CASSLAQGYEQYF.

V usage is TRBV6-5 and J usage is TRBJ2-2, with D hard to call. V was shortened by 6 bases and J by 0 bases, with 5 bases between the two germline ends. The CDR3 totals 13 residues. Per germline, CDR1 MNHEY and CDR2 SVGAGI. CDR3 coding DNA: TGTGCCAGCAGGTCTCCGAACACCGGGGAGCTGTTTTTT. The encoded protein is CASRSPNTGELFF.

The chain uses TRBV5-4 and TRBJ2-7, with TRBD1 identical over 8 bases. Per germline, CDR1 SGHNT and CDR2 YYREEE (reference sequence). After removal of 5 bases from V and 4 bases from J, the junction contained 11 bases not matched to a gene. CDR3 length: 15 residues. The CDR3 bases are TGTGCCAGCAGTAAGGGGGGACAGGTCCCTTACGAGCAGTACTTC. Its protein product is CASSKGGQVPYEQYF.

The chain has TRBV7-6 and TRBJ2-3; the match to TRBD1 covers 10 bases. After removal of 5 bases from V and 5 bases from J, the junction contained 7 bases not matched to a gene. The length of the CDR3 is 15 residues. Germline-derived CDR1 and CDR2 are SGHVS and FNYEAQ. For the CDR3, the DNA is TGTGCCAGCAGCGCGACAGGGGGCTCGAAAGATACGCAGTATTTT. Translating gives CASSATGGSKDTQYF.

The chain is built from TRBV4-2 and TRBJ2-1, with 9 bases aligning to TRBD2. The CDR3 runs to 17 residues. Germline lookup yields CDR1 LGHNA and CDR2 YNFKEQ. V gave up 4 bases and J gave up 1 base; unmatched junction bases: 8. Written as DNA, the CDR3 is TGTGCCAGCAGCCTTAAGAGGGCGGGAGGGTCCTACAATGAGCAGTTCTTC. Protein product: CASSLKRAGGSYNEQFF.

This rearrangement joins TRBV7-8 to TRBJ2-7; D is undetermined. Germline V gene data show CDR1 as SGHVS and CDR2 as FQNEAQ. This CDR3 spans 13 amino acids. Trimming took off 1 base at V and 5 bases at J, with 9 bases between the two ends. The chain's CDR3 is CASSLGQINEQYF. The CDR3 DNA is TGTGCCAGCAGCTTAGGACAAATCAACGAGCAGTACTTC. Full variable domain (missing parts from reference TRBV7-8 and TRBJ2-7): GAGVSQSPRYKVAKRGQDVALRCDPISGHVSLFWYQQALGQGPEFLTYFQNEAQLDKSGLPSDRFFAERPEGSVSTLKIQRTQQEDSAVYLCASSLGQINEQYFGPGTRLTVT.

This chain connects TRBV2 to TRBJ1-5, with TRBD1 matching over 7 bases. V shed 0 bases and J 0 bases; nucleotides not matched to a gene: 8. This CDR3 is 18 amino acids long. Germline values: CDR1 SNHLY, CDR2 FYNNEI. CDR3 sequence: CASSEARGGFYSNQPQHF. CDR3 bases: TGTGCCAGCAGTGAAGCACGAGGGGGCTTCTATAGCAATCAGCCCCAGCATTTT.

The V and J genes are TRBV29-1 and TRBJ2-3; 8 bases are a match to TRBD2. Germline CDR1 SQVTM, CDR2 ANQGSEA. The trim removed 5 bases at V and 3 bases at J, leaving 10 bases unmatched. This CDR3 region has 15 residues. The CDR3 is CSVTGTREATDTQYF. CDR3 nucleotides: TGCAGCGTTACCGGGACTAGGGAGGCAACAGATACGCAGTATTTT.

The DNA of the CDR3 is TGTGCCAGCCACCGGGACAGGGTAAACACCGGGGAGCTGTTTTTT. This codes for CASHRDRVNTGELFF. The genes are TRBV6-1 and TRBJ2-2; 9 nucleotides agree with TRBD1. J lost 2 bases, V lost 8 bases, and 6 bases had no gene match. There are 15 residues in the CDR3. From germline, CDR1 is MNHNS and CDR2 SASEGT.

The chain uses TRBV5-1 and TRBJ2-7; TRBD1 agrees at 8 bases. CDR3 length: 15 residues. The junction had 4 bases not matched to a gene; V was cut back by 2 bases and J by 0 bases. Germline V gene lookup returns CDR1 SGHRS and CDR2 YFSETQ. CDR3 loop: CASSLHDRGSYEQYF. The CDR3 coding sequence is TGCGCCAGCAGCTTACATGACAGGGGCTCCTACGAGCAGTACTTC.

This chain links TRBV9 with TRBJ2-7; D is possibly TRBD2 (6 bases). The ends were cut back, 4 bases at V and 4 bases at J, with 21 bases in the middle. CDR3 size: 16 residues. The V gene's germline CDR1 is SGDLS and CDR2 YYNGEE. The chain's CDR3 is CASSPSSSAPKYEQYF. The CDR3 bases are TGTGCCAGCAGCCCTTCTTCTAGCGCACCCAAGTACGAGCAGTACTTC.

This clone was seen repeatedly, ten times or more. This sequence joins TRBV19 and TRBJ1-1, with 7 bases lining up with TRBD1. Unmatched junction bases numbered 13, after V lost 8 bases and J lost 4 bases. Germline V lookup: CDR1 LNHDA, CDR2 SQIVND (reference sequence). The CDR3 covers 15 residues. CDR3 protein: CASSPSTGLATEAFF. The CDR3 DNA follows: TGTGCCAGTTCTCCCTCGACAGGGCTGGCCACTGAAGCTTTCTTT.

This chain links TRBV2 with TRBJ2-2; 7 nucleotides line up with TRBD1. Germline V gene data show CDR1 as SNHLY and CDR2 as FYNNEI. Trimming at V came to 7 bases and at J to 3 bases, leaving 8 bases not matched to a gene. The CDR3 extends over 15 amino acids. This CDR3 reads CASNIGGADTGELFF. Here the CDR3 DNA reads TGTGCCAGCAATATAGGGGGCGCGGACACCGGGGAGCTGTTTTTT.

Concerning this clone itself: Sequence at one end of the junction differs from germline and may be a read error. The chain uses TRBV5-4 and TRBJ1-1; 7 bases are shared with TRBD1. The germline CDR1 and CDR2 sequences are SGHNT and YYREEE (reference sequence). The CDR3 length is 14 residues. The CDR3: CASSPGQKNTEAFF. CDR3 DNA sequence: TGCGCCAGCAGCCCGGGACAGAAGAACACTGAAGCTTTCTTT.

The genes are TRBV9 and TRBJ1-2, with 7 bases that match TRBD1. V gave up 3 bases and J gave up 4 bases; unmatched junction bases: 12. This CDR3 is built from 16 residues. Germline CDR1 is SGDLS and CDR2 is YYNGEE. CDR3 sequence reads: CASSGRQGPSSYGYTF. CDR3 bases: TGTGCCAGCAGCGGTCGACAGGGCCCTTCGAGCTATGGCTACACCTTC.